This TCR beta chain was sequenced in a study of response to subunit inactivated influenza vaccine. Using its own MiXCR run on the RT-PCR reads, TCRdb lists one record per CDR3 protein. The table records hundreds of thousands of distinct CDR3 sequences, approximately 13% of them present only once. V shed 7 bases, J shed 2 bases, and the junction held 12 bases outside the gene matches. Per germline, CDR1 MDHEN and CDR2 SYDVKM. The CDR3 loop spans 16 amino acids. V gene TRBV28 combines with J gene TRBJ2-5, with 8 nucleotides matching TRBD2. The material sequenced was PBMCs from blood, taken roughly 15 days before vaccination. The clonotype was recovered from a man in his fifties or sixties who received an inactivated influenza vaccine. The CDR3 nucleotides are TGTGCCAGCACCAAAGGACTAGCATGGGGTCAAGAGACCCAGTACTTC. It is translated as CASTKGLAWGQETQYF.